These T cell receptor beta chains were read from a single sample in a study of blood T cell repertoires in COVID-19. TCRdb's copy holds only in-frame clones and misses some; the assay was immunoSEQ multiplex PCR. The repertoire holds under 55,000 clones, with around 90% as singletons. The sequenced sample was peripheral blood. The origin of the receptors is a woman older than 75 with active COVID-19. The CDR3 runs from the conserved cysteine through the conserved F or W. The D gene is left open where the match is weak. Some rows mark clone size as missing; the rest say once, few, many or name a class of expanded clone.

J gene: TRBJ2-7
D gene: TRBD1
V gene: TRBV7-2
clone size: .
CDR3 DNA: TGTGCCAGCAGCTTAGGGGGGACAGGGTCCTACGAGCAGTACTTC
CDR3 protein: CASSLGGTGSYEQYF

J gene: TRBJ1-4
D gene: TRBD1
V gene: TRBV11-2
clone size: .
CDR3 DNA: TGTGCCAGCAGCTCCAGGACCCGGGACAGGGATGAAAAACTGTTTTTT
CDR3 protein: CASSSRTRDRDEKLFF

J gene: TRBJ2-4
D gene: TRBD1
V gene: TRBV6-5
clone size: .
CDR3 DNA: TGTGCCAGCAGTTACTTAGGACAGGGACGAGACATTCAGTACTTC
CDR3 protein: CASSYLGQGRDIQYF

J gene: TRBJ2-1
D gene: .
V gene: TRBV30
clone size: .
CDR3 DNA: TGTGCCTGGGGGCCGTACGGGTTCGGCAATGAGCAGTTCTTC
CDR3 protein: CAWGPYGFGNEQFF

J gene: TRBJ1-6
D gene: TRBD1
V gene: TRBV6-5
clone size: .
CDR3 DNA: TGTGCCAGCAGACCAGGGGGGACCTATAATTCACCCCTCCACTTT
CDR3 protein: CASRPGGTYNSPLHF

J gene: TRBJ1-5
D gene: .
V gene: TRBV9
clone size: medium-sized
CDR3 DNA: TGTGCCAGCAGCGTAGCCCCGGGAAGGCAGCCCCAGCATTTT
CDR3 protein: CASSVAPGRQPQHF

J gene: TRBJ2-1
D gene: TRBD2
V gene: TRBV6-6
clone size: once
CDR3 DNA: TGTGCCAGCATTGGAACTAGCGGGGCTAATGAGCAGTTCTTC
CDR3 protein: CASIGTSGANEQFF

J gene: TRBJ1-6
D gene: .
V gene: TRBV7-9
clone size: .
CDR3 DNA: TGTGCCAGCAGCTTATGGGGGGGGAGCTCCTATAATTCACCCCTCCACTTT
CDR3 protein: CASSLWGGSSYNSPLHF

J gene: TRBJ1-1
D gene: TRBD1
V gene: TRBV5-6
clone size: .
CDR3 DNA: TGTGCCAGCAGGCCCTCCCAGGGGGACTACACTGAAGCTTTCTTT
CDR3 protein: CASRPSQGDYTEAFF

J gene: TRBJ1-2
D gene: TRBD1
V gene: TRBV28
clone size: .
CDR3 DNA: TGTGCCAGCAGGACAGGGCCGAACTATGGCTACACCTTC
CDR3 protein: CASRTGPNYGYTF

J gene: TRBJ1-2
D gene: TRBD1
V gene: TRBV7-9
clone size: .
CDR3 DNA: TGTGCCAGCAGCTTGGAAGGGGGCTATCGGGGCTACACCTTC
CDR3 protein: CASSLEGGYRGYTF

J gene: TRBJ2-3
D gene: .
V gene: TRBV19
clone size: .
CDR3 DNA: TGTGCCAGTAGTATAACCCCGACACGCACAGATACGCAGTATTTT
CDR3 protein: CASSITPTRTDTQYF

J gene: TRBJ1-1
D gene: .
V gene: TRBV11-3
clone size: .
CDR3 DNA: TGTGCCAGCAGCTTAGGAGGGCGGGGTAGGAACACTGAAGCTTTCTTT
CDR3 protein: CASSLGGRGRNTEAFF